This T cell receptor beta chain comes out of a study of cytomegalovirus exposure and HLA in healthy donors (dated by TCRdb to 2017 to 2019). The study in broad terms: An earlier analysis of roughly 500 of the donors reported 250 to 350 Gb of sequence data and about 100 million unique TCR beta sequences from 150 million to 200 million T cells. An early release that covered some 630 HLA-typed donors contained 300 to 350 gigabases of sequencing data and 65 million to 100 million unique TCR sequences. Among the approximately 430 genotyped donors, around 81% belonged to the genetic ancestry cluster associated with self-reported Caucasian donors. The study was designed to test whether signatures of past pathogen exposure could be identified by cataloging public T cell receptors. The T cell repertoires of about 700 subjects were profiled by immunosequencing and related to cytomegalovirus serostatus. In addition to the first cohort of 666 subjects, a separate validation cohort of approximately 110 different subjects was used. The study combined high-throughput TCR immunosequencing, statistical association of individual TCRs with disease status, and machine learning to predict cytomegalovirus infection status. In a later analysis, previously published TCR beta repertoires from several hundred donors were re-analyzed and high-resolution HLA genotyping was added so that TCR occurrence patterns could be studied. Rather than using new phenotypic data, the later analysis identified candidate immune exposures from TCR beta sequences and from how often those sequences occurred across donors. An earlier analysis of approximately 640 of the donors applied high-throughput TCR beta sequencing to assess whether each TCR beta V gene segment acted as functional or pseudogenic. Donor age, sex, ethnicity and CMV serostatus were compiled together with the repertoire data. A later genetic analysis took genome-wide SNP genotypes for about three fifths of the roughly 670 donors and used that subset as a discovery cohort. All discovery cohort repertoires had been generated on a single sequencing platform. Both class I and class II loci were covered by HLA typing, at four-digit resolution. Typing coverage differed by locus: A, B, C, DRB1 and DQB1 were typed in about 629-630 donors, DQA1 in 522, DPA1 in around 600, and DPB1 in 450 to 490. Roughly 5 DR-DQ haplotypes were treated as single units for association and clustering because of strong linkage in the cohort. Among roughly 400 genotyped donors of the cohort, an average of about 240,000 unique TCR beta nucleotide sequences were sequenced per donor, approximately 20% of them non-productive.

As encoded in the germline V gene (reference sequence), CDR1 is MNHEY while CDR2 is SMNVEV. The CDR3 goes from the cysteine to the phenylalanine over 14 residues. The entry retains the CDR3 DNA only, 42 bases that are in frame from base 1. The junction shows trimming of 5 bases on V and 0 bases on J, plus 11 bases between the germline ends. Broader findings and caveats from the paper: Linkage disequilibrium might explain the correlated functional status among segregating V segments, but an unknown experimental factor could not be ruled out. Cytomegalovirus status was reported to be diagnosed by the classifier with high specificity and sensitivity in both the original and validation cohorts. Most TCR sequences were observed very rarely across donors, whereas some public TCRs were present in many individuals. A group of highly shared sequence variants was considered likely to be a technical artifact of the sequencing pipeline. In a later analysis, most CMV-associated TCR beta chains were found to appear HLA-restricted, with HLA associations seemingly driven largely by CMV exposure. A later genetic analysis associated a missense DCLRE1C variant with V-gene and J-gene trimming of TCR beta chains, and an independent cohort replicated the association. Three of the identified cytomegalovirus-associated TCR beta chains were confirmed in vitro to be specific for cytomegalovirus antigens. A later analysis associated 17,000 or so TCR beta sequences with specific HLA alleles at a false discovery rate of 0.05. The 87-base-pair reads could not distinguish some IMGT-functional V segments, including TRBV6-2 and TRBV6-3, so those segments were excluded. The earlier analysis of fewer than 750 of the donors excluded 15 to 20 rarely observed V segments, including chromosome 9 orphons, because counts were too low. A further reported finding was that TCR beta sequences accurately predicted the HLA-A and HLA-B alleles for most subjects in the first cohort. Roughly uniform sequencing depth across donors was assumed in presence/absence analyses, although this assumption may not hold. In the study, around 160 TCR beta chains were listed as associated with cytomegalovirus. The only immune exposure information available for the cohort was CMV serostatus. Several of the top co-occurrence clusters appeared to be linked to parvovirus B19, influenza, CMV and Epstein-Barr virus, according to a later analysis. According to a later genetic analysis, donors in an Asian-associated ancestry cluster had fewer N-insertions in productive TCRs than the approximately 650-donor mean. Only TCR beta chains were sequenced in this cohort, and the absence of alpha or paired-chain data limited detectable features. HLA typing was unavailable for some donors at each locus, so association tests used only the typed subset. An earlier analysis of around 540 of the donors showed that most TCR beta V segments appeared in productive rearrangements either about 90% or about 30% of the time, which broadly matched IMGT annotations. According to the authors, the approach could potentially be generalized to other disease states and immunological phenotypes. In a later analysis, HLA-associated TCR beta chains were found to be more clonally expanded and to have lower generation probabilities than equally common non-associated chains. Assigning TCR associations to individual alleles was difficult when HLA alleles, especially DR and DQ, strongly co-occurred. In a later analysis, TCR association rates were found to vary across HLA loci, with the most associated TCRs seen for DRB1 alleles and the fewest for HLA-C alleles.

The cohort consisted of 600 to 750 healthy bone marrow donors. All cohort members were sampled while nominally healthy, although unrecorded immune exposures were likely present. The donor tested CMV seropositive and was one of the 289 seropositive cohort members. Each donor provided a peripheral blood sample, and peripheral blood mononuclear cells were used for TCR beta sequencing. Genomic DNA extraction from the blood cell samples was performed with the Qiagen DNeasy Blood Extraction Kit. Libraries were prepared through the immunoSEQ multiplex PCR assay. For the multiplex PCR, a mixture combining 60 forward primers for TCR Vbeta segments and 13 reverse primers for TCR Jbeta segments was used. Amplification of the CDR3 region of rearranged TCR beta genes was performed with a multiplex PCR assay on genomic DNA. Amplified TCR beta libraries were sequenced as 87-base-pair reads on the Illumina HiSeq System. As for the authors' bioinformatics: In a later analysis, around 80 million unique TCR beta chains were counted across the approximately 620 repertoires, and approximately 11 million of these chains were shared by at least two donors. Raw reads were error-corrected and collapsed into unique sequences with a nearest-neighbor algorithm that merged closely related sequences to remove PCR and sequencing errors. To assign V, D and J gene segments, CDR3 sequences were aligned to IMGT reference sequences. For a sequence to be retained, a match of at least six nucleotides to both a V gene segment and a J gene segment was required. A rearrangement was called productive if the CDR3 had no stop codons and remained in frame with V and J, and every other rearrangement was called non-productive. CDR3 was defined by IMGT convention, running from the second conserved V-encoded cysteine to the conserved J-encoded phenylalanine. The earlier analysis of a few hundred of the donors excluded any sequence lacking an unambiguous match to a single V gene segment. An earlier analysis of several hundred of the donors called V segments functional above 56.7% productive rearrangements and segregating when the between-donor standard deviation exceeded 5%. To diagnose cytomegalovirus status from the catalog of TCR beta chain sequences, a statistical classification framework was built. In a later analysis, TCR nucleotide sequences were compared against IMGT/GENE-DB human TR gene sequences so that V and J genes could be assigned. The TCRdist pipeline was used in a later analysis to assign CDR3 sequences and most-parsimonious VDJ recombination scenarios. In a later analysis, each TCR beta chain was defined by its CDR3 amino acid sequence together with its V-gene family, and reads without a unique V-gene family were excluded. A later analysis removed 550 to 650 highly shared, low-generation-probability nucleotide sequences to deal with suspected cross-contamination and a sequencing artifact. For each public chain, a later analysis derived a clonal expansion index from normalized ranks of inferred template counts within each repertoire. In a later analysis, generation probabilities were computed using a VDJ recombination model fitted to out-of-frame rearrangements, and the results were checked against IGoR. Hypergeometric tests were used in a later analysis to score TCR-TCR, TCR-HLA and TCR-CMV co-occurrence, with a repertoire-size bias correction applied to the TCR pairs. A later analysis estimated false discovery rates by permuting HLA or CMV assignments 20 times. In a later analysis, co-occurring TCRs were grouped using DBSCAN, and TCRdist sequence similarity was added for clustering within HLA-allele-positive subsets. Co-occurrence clustering excluded repertoires with fewer than 30,000 or more than 120,000 public chains, plus five with anomalous nucleotide sharing. This is the immuneACCESS table as TCRdb keeps it, with only in-frame sequences that have V and J called. A part of the clones is gone; compared with another copy, unresolved V genes explain less than half, and the rest is unexplained. That table gives V, J and clone size, and the DNA gave D and trimming. Here the sample has tens of thousands of clones; approximately 82% occur a single time. The ten largest clones take up approximately 20% of the sample.

Remarks on this clone: Its target antigen remains unknown. Base qualities are not provided; no much larger clone lies one nucleotide away.

The V gene is TRBV27 and the J gene is TRBJ2-7; the D gene is not confidently resolved. Sequencing was carried out using PBMCs. The TCR was taken from an older man in good health and CMV-seropositive. The nucleotide sequence reads as follows: TGTGCCAGCAGTCTTGAGGAGAGCTCCTACGAGCAGTACTTC. Protein translation: CASSLEESSYEQYF.